These 13 T cell receptor beta chains came from one sample sequenced in a study of blood T cell repertoires in COVID-19. TCRdb keeps only in-frame clones here, not all; method: immunoSEQ multiplex PCR. The sample shows over 200,000 clones, 82% of them seen only once. The sequencing sample was made of PBMCs or T cells enriched from blood (not recorded which). The receptors originated from a man aged 35-49 years who had recovered from COVID-19.

The chain links TRBV18 to TRBJ2-1; 10 positions match TRBD1. This CDR3 is 15 amino acids long. Germline CDR1 and CDR2: KGHSH and LQKENI. J was trimmed by 8 bases and V by 3 bases; bases with no gene match: 7. CDR3 bases: TGTGCCAGCTCACCCCGACAGGGGGCGAAAGATGAGCAGTTCTTC. Amino acids: CASSPRQGAKDEQFF.

The gene calls are TRBV15 and TRBJ1-5; 7 positions match TRBD1. The germline V gene encodes CDR1 LNHNV and CDR2 YYDKDF (reference sequence). V was pared by 3 bases and J by 0 bases, with 14 bases of the junction left unmatched. The CDR3 is made up of 19 amino acids. CDR3 protein: CATSRVDRPSDYSNQPQHF. CDR3 DNA sequence: TGTGCCACCAGCAGGGTGGACAGGCCTAGCGACTATAGCAATCAGCCCCAGCATTTT.

The CDR3 DNA is TGTGCCAGCAGCCCGAGCGGGGGAAACACCATATATTTT. It translates to CASSPSGGNTIYF. The chain carries TRBV7-9 and TRBJ1-3; D remains unclear. This CDR3 region has 13 residues. The V gene lost 5 bases and the J gene lost 4 bases, with 9 bases spanning the gap. The V gene's germline CDR1 is SEHNR and CDR2 FQNEAQ (reference sequence). Full variable domain (outside the CDR3, taken from reference TRBV7-9 and TRBJ1-3): DTGVSQNPRHKITKRGQNVTFRCDPISEHNRLYWYRQTLGQGPEFLTYFQNEAQLEKSRLLSDRFSAERPKGSFSTLEIQRTEQGDSAMYLCASSPSGGNTIYFGEGSWLTVV.

V usage is TRBV9 and J usage is TRBJ1-1, with 8 bases that match TRBD1. Germline CDR1 and CDR2: SGDLS and YYNGEE. This CDR3 spans 15 amino acids. The V segment lost 0 bases and the J segment 4 bases; nucleotides outside the gene matches: 5. The CDR3 coding sequence is TGTGCCAGCAGCGTAGGGACAGGGAAGAGCACTGAAGCTTTCTTT. As protein: CASSVGTGKSTEAFF.

The CDR3 DNA sequence: TGTGCCAGCAAGGGGGACAGGGGAGGACAGCCCCAGCATTTT. Its protein is CASKGDRGGQPQHF. The chain uses TRBV2 and TRBJ1-5; 10 bases are shared with TRBD1. J gave up 7 bases and V 7 bases, and 7 bases lay outside the gene matches. CDR1 and CDR2 from the germline V gene are SNHLY and FYNNEI. The CDR3 consists of 14 residues.

The V gene is TRBV5-1, the J gene TRBJ2-3; tentative D call: TRBD2 (6 bases). V was trimmed by 0 bases and J by 2 bases, leaving 13 bases between them. Germline V gene sequence: CDR1 SGHRS, CDR2 YFSETQ. This CDR3 spans 16 amino acids. The CDR3 loop reads CASSLGAGRDTDTQYF. CDR3 nucleotides: TGCGCCAGCAGCTTGGGTGCGGGGCGGGACACAGATACGCAGTATTTT.

The chain carries TRBV20-1 and TRBJ2-2; the D is unclear. This CDR3 has 13 residues. Deletions cut 3 bases from V and 5 bases from J, with 10 bases between. The germline CDR1 and CDR2 sequences are DFQATT and SNEGSKA (reference sequence). CDR3 protein: CSASSTVTGELFF. The CDR3 DNA reads as TGCAGTGCTAGTTCGACTGTAACCGGGGAGCTGTTTTTT.

The rearrangement uses TRBV5-4 and TRBJ2-3, with 12 nucleotides matching TRBD2. J lost 1 base, V lost 2 bases, and 2 bases had no gene match. CDR3 length: 16 amino acids. CDR1 SGHNT and CDR2 YYREEE come from the germline V gene (reference sequence). The CDR3 spells CASSFRLAGGTDTQYF. As DNA, the CDR3 is TGTGCCAGCAGCTTCCGACTAGCGGGGGGCACAGATACGCAGTATTTT.

The chain links TRBV15 to TRBJ2-3, with unresolved D. Germline CDR1 LNHNV, CDR2 YYDKDF (reference sequence). V lost 1 base to trimming and J lost 4 bases, with 15 bases between them. The length of the CDR3 is 16 residues. CDR3 nucleotides: TGTGCCACCAGCAGAGTTAATTGGAGATCCCCAGATACGCAGTATTTT. Translation: CATSRVNWRSPDTQYF.

The CDR3 spells CASSRQGRSYEQYF. The CDR3 nucleotides read TGTGCCAGCAGCCGACAGGGTAGGTCCTACGAGCAGTACTTC. The rearrangement joins TRBV27 to TRBJ2-7; 7 bases line up with TRBD1. This CDR3 has 14 amino acids. V lost 6 bases and J lost 1; bases outside the gene matches: 6. Germline V lookup: CDR1 MNHEY, CDR2 SMNVEV (reference sequence).

The chain joins TRBV7-8 to TRBJ2-7, with D tentatively TRBD2 (5 bases). The V end was cut by 5 bases, the J end by 1 base, with 12 bases between. Germline values: CDR1 SGHVS, CDR2 FQNEAQ. The CDR3 is 14 amino acids. This CDR3 reads CASSVGGQSYEQYF. The DNA of the CDR3 is TGTGCCAGCAGCGTCGGCGGGCAATCCTACGAGCAGTACTTC.

The chain joins TRBV15 to TRBJ2-7, with TRBD1 as a possible D gene (6 bases). Germline CDR1 and CDR2: LNHNV and YYDKDF (reference sequence). CDR3 length: 14 residues. V lost 5 bases and J lost 0, with 11 bases in between. CDR3 bases: TGTGCCACCAGCCCAGAGGGGGTCTCCTACGAGCAGTACTTC. Translation: CATSPEGVSYEQYF.

This chain connects TRBV11-1 to TRBJ1-1; D not resolved. This CDR3 is built from 14 residues. Trimming left V 8 bases short and J 3 bases short, with 16 bases between. Germline lookup yields CDR1 SGHAT and CDR2 FQDESV (reference sequence). CDR3 sequence reads: CASGPAGGYTEAFF. CDR3 nucleotide sequence: TGTGCCAGCGGGCCCGCCGGAGGGTACACTGAAGCTTTCTTT.